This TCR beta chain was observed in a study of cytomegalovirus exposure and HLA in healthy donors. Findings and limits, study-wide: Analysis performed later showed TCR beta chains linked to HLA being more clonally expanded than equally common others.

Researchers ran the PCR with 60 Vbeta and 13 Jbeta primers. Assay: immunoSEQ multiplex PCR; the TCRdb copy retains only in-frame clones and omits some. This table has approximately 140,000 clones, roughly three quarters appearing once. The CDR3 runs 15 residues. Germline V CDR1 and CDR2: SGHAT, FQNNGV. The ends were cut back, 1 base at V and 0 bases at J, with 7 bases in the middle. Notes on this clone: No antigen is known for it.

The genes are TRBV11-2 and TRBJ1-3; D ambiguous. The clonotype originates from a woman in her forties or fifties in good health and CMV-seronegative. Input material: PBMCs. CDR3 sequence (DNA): TGTGCCAGCAGCTTAGCAGTAATCTCTGGAAACACCATATATTTT. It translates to CASSLAVISGNTIYF.